This record looks at one TCR beta chain sequence and its context. Its specificity is not known. These data belong to a study of T-cell memory formation after mild COVID-19. Study context: TCR clusters were largely donor specific.

CDR3 size: 14 residues. The ends were cut back, 3 bases at V and 4 bases at J, with 12 bases in the middle. Germline CDR1 is MDHEN and CDR2 is SYDVKM. Each CDR3 protein is one row after TCRdb ran MiXCR on the 5' RACE reads. The sample contains 300,000 to 400,000 distinct CDR3 sequences, around a sixth of which appear only once. Notes on the study in general: Day 15 to 85 contracting clones showed balanced CD4/CD8; later expanders leaned CD4+.

Sequenced material: PBMCs or a T cell subset sorted from them (not recorded which). This clonotype was obtained from a man aged 18 to 29 who had mild COVID-19 (a few samples of this study predate the infection). Cell type and time point are not known. The rearrangement uses TRBV28 and TRBJ1-1, with D hard to call. The CDR3 region is CASSFRVFGTEAFF. The DNA for the CDR3 is TGTGCCAGCAGTTTCCGCGTTTTTGGCACTGAAGCTTTCTTT. Complete variable domain (other parts from reference TRBV28 and TRBJ1-1): DVKVTQSSRYLVKRTGEKVFLECVQDMDHENMFWYRQDPGLGLRLIYFSYDVKMKEKGDIPEGYSVSREKKERFSLILESASTNQTSMYLCASSFRVFGTEAFFGQGTRLTVV.